One and the same sample provided the 27 T cell receptor beta chains below, sequenced in a study of blood T cell repertoires in COVID-19. Clones were sequenced by immunoSEQ multiplex PCR, and TCRdb holds only the in-frame ones, with some missing. Of about 260,000 clones listed, 88% are singletons. The specimen sequenced was peripheral blood. The origin of the receptors is a human donor in a cohort sampled during active COVID-19.

V gene TRBV5-1 combines with J gene TRBJ2-2; TRBD1 matches at 8 bases. V was pared by 2 bases and J by 2 bases, with 5 bases of the junction left unmatched. Germline V gene data show CDR1 as SGHRS and CDR2 as YFSETQ. The CDR3 has 16 amino acids. The CDR3 protein is CASSFAGTGNTGELFF. The CDR3 nucleotides read TGCGCCAGCAGCTTCGCGGGGACAGGCAACACCGGGGAGCTGTTTTTT.

This clone was observed a few times. The chain employs TRBV5-1 and TRBJ2-2; maybe TRBD1 (6 bases). This CDR3 contains 14 residues. Trimming took off 4 bases at V and 1 base at J, with 8 bases between the two ends. The germline CDR1 and CDR2 sequences are SGHRS and YFSETQ. The CDR3 sequence: CASSPGQNTGELFF. The CDR3 DNA is TGCGCCAGCAGCCCGGGACAGAACACCGGGGAGCTGTTTTTT.

The chain carries TRBV24-1 and TRBJ1-2; D gene unclear. Per germline, CDR1 KGHDR and CDR2 SFDVKD. V dropped 7 bases and J dropped 9 bases, with 14 bases sitting between them. The CDR3 loop spans 12 amino acids. The CDR3 loop is CATRDSYGRYTF. The CDR3 bases are TGTGCCACCAGGGACTCCTATGGGCGCTACACCTTC.

V and J are TRBV2 and TRBJ1-1; D remains unclear. The CDR3 spans 15 residues. Trimming stripped 5 bases from V and 1 base from J, with 14 bases between. From germline, CDR1 is SNHLY and CDR2 FYNNEI. As DNA, the CDR3 is TGTGCCAGCAGTCCAGGTAGTGGATCGAACACTGAAGCTTTCTTT. The encoded protein is CASSPGSGSNTEAFF.

The chain uses TRBV5-1 and TRBJ2-1, with D perhaps TRBD1 (6 bases). The CDR3 loop spans 16 amino acids. Trimming left V 3 bases short and J 8 bases short, with 21 bases between. Germline assignment: CDR1 SGHRS and CDR2 YFSETQ. CDR3 loop: CASSWTEWDPRDEQFF. For the CDR3, the DNA is TGCGCCAGCAGCTGGACAGAGTGGGACCCACGAGATGAGCAGTTCTTC.

The chain carries TRBV7-2 and TRBJ1-2, with D uncertain. Germline V gene sequence: CDR1 SGHTA, CDR2 FQGNSA. The CDR3 has 12 amino acids. Deletions cut 3 bases from V and 8 bases from J, with 10 bases between. The DNA of the CDR3 is TGTGCCAGCAGCTTTGTCTCGGGAGGCTACACCTTC. Its translation is CASSFVSGGYTF.

The chain combines TRBV4-3 with TRBJ2-7; TRBD1 matches 7 bases. After removal of 1 base from V and 2 bases from J, the junction contained 8 bases not matched to a gene. The CDR3 extends over 16 amino acids. The germline CDR1 and CDR2 sequences are LGHNA and YSLEER. The CDR3 DNA is TGCGCCAGCAGCCAAGCCCTATGGGACAGAACCTACGAGCAGTACTTC. Its translation: CASSQALWDRTYEQYF.

This clone was seen a single time. V and J are TRBV27 and TRBJ1-6, with D hard to call. CDR1 is MNHEY, CDR2 SMNVEV, per germline (reference sequence). Between the trimmed V and J ends, which lost 2 bases and 6 bases, there was a span of 11 bases. This CDR3 has 15 residues. The CDR3 DNA follows: TGTGCCAGCAGTTTAGGTTCGGGGAGTAATTCACCCCTCCACTTT. It specifies CASSLGSGSNSPLHF.

The count of this clone is one. This rearrangement joins TRBV28 to TRBJ1-1; no definite D call. Per the germline V gene, CDR1 is MDHEN and CDR2 is SYDVKM. V dropped 3 bases and J dropped 0 bases, with 11 bases sitting between them. This CDR3 comprises 15 residues. The CDR3 protein is CASSFGTYMNTEAFF. The CDR3 DNA reads TGTGCCAGCAGTTTTGGTACATACATGAACACTGAAGCTTTCTTT.

The chain couples TRBV27 to TRBJ2-7; D possibly corresponds to TRBD1 (5 bases). The CDR3 runs 15 residues. From germline, CDR1 is MNHEY and CDR2 SMNVEV (reference sequence). The V and J ends lost 3 bases and 0 bases respectively, with 12 bases between them. The CDR3 DNA follows: TGTGCCAGCAGTTTTCTAGGGGATGGCTCCTACGAGCAGTACTTC. This encodes CASSFLGDGSYEQYF.

The V gene is TRBV24-1, the J gene TRBJ1-5; 7 bases match TRBD1. CDR1 KGHDR and CDR2 SFDVKD come from the germline V gene. This CDR3 region has 15 residues. The V segment lost 4 bases and the J segment 0 bases; nucleotides outside the gene matches: 2. The CDR3 bases are TGTGCCACCAGTGACCGGACAGGTAGCAATCAGCCCCAGCATTTT. Its translation is CATSDRTGSNQPQHF.

To note about this clone: At one of its ends the junction is not consistent with the germline gene, which may arise from a read error. This chain's CDR3 is CASSAGQASSYEQYF. The CDR3 DNA sequence: TGTGCTAGCAGCGCAGGACAGGCTAGCTCCTACGAGCAGTACTTC. The V call is TRBV7-7, the J call TRBJ2-7; 7 positions match TRBD1. The CDR3 has 15 amino acids. Germline assignment: CDR1 SSHAT and CDR2 FNYEAQ (reference sequence).

This sequence joins TRBV3-1 (or the pseudogene TRBV3-2) and TRBJ2-1; 15 bases are a match to TRBD2. V was clipped by 0 bases and J by 6 bases; unmatched bases: 12. This CDR3 contains 20 residues. Germline CDR1 and CDR2: LGHDT and YNNKEL (reference sequence). As DNA, the CDR3 is TGTGCCAGCAGCCAAGAAACCCGACCCGGGACTAGCGGGAGGATCAATGAGCAGTTCTTC. Its translation: CASSQETRPGTSGRINEQFF.

J is TRBJ2-3 and V is TRBV24-1; 10 bases are a match to TRBD2. CDR3 length: 15 amino acids. With V trimmed by 6 bases and J by 2 bases, 4 bases remained unmatched. Germline V lookup: CDR1 KGHDR, CDR2 SFDVKD. CDR3 protein: CATSRTSGTTDTQYF. For the CDR3, the DNA is TGTGCCACCAGTCGAACTAGCGGGACCACAGATACGCAGTATTTT.

The chain has TRBV6-2 or TRBV6-3 and TRBJ2-1; the D gene is possibly TRBD1 (5 bases). Deletions cut 5 bases from V and 7 bases from J, with 9 bases between. The CDR3 covers 12 residues. The germline V gene has CDR1 MNHEY and CDR2 SVGEGT. The CDR3 loop is CASSLSGNEQFF. The CDR3 bases are TGTGCCAGCAGTCTGTCAGGGAATGAGCAGTTCTTC.

The chain combines TRBV28 with TRBJ2-7; 11 nucleotides line up with TRBD2. The CDR3 has 17 residues. Germline CDR1 reads MDHEN; CDR2 reads SYDVKM. J lost 0 bases, V lost 6 bases, and 10 bases had no gene match. The CDR3 loop reads CASRTKGTSGSSYEQYF. CDR3 bases: TGTGCCAGCAGAACTAAGGGGACTAGCGGAAGCTCCTACGAGCAGTACTTC. Together with reference TRBV28 and TRBJ2-7, the CDR3 gives the full variable domain: DVKVTQSSRYLVKRTGEKVFLECVQDMDHENMFWYRQDPGLGLRLIYFSYDVKMKEKGDIPEGYSVSREKKERFSLILESASTNQTSMYLCASRTKGTSGSSYEQYFGPGTRLTVT.

CDR3 loop: CASSESYEVGPQHF. The CDR3, as DNA: TGTGCCAGCAGTGAAAGTTACGAGGTGGGGCCCCAGCATTTT. The chain joins TRBV6-1 to TRBJ1-5; D is unclear. Germline assignment: CDR1 MNHNS and CDR2 SASEGT. The CDR3 is 14 residues long. Trimming pared 2 bases from V and 9 bases from J, leaving 14 bases between.

The chain carries TRBV7-9 and TRBJ1-1; 7 positions agree with TRBD1. J was trimmed by 4 bases and V by 8 bases; bases with no gene match: 4. Germline V lookup: CDR1 SEHNR, CDR2 FQNEAQ (reference sequence). This CDR3 spans 12 amino acids. The CDR3 DNA is TGTGCCAGCGGTACAGGGGTCACTGAAGCTTTCTTT. It specifies CASGTGVTEAFF.

This clone was seen a few times. The gene calls are TRBV7-2 and TRBJ2-7; the match to TRBD2 covers 10 bases. This CDR3 region has 16 residues. Germline V CDR1 and CDR2: SGHTA, FQGNSA. V lost 5 bases to trimming and J lost 0 bases; unmatched junction nucleotides: 7. The CDR3 sequence: CASSPGLAASSYEQYF. CDR3 coding DNA: TGTGCCAGCAGCCCTGGACTAGCGGCGAGCTCCTACGAGCAGTACTTC.

In this sample, this clone turned up once. This sequence joins TRBV7-2 and TRBJ2-7; TRBD1 matches at 7 bases. This CDR3 spans 14 amino acids. V shed 7 bases, J shed 4 bases, and the junction held 10 bases outside the gene matches. Germline-derived CDR1 and CDR2 are SGHTA and FQGNSA. CDR3 sequence reads: CASTSGTAVYEQYF. As DNA, the CDR3 is TGTGCCAGCACCTCCGGGACAGCTGTATACGAGCAGTACTTC.

The V call is TRBV7-9, the J call TRBJ2-7; 7 nucleotides agree with TRBD1. J gave up 3 bases and V 4 bases, and 12 bases lay outside the gene matches. This CDR3 region has 16 residues. Germline CDR1 SEHNR, CDR2 FQNEAQ (reference sequence). DNA of the CDR3: TGTGCCAGCAGCTCAGTCGGGAAGGACAGGAACTACGAGCAGTACTTC. Its translation: CASSSVGKDRNYEQYF.

The chain uses TRBV19 and TRBJ1-6; D unclear. Germline-derived CDR1 and CDR2 are LNHDA and SQIVND (reference sequence). V was cut by 4 bases and J by 7 bases, with 8 bases left in between. This CDR3 spans 13 amino acids. This CDR3 is CASSTYPNSPLHF. CDR3 sequence (DNA): TGTGCCAGTAGTACCTATCCGAATTCACCCCTCCACTTT.

This chain joins TRBV4-1 and TRBJ2-7; D is perhaps TRBD2 (6 bases). The CDR3 is 14 amino acids. Germline CDR1 MGHRA, CDR2 YSYEKL. V was shortened by 6 bases and J by 3 bases, with 15 bases between the two germline ends. The CDR3 sequence: CASRAVGGYYEQYF. For the CDR3, the DNA is TGCGCCAGCAGGGCTGTGGGGGGTTACTACGAGCAGTACTTC.

The chain joins TRBV19 to TRBJ1-2; 7 bases are shared with TRBD1. The CDR3 runs 16 residues. V lost 4 bases to trimming and J lost 4 bases; unmatched junction nucleotides: 12. The germline CDR1 and CDR2 sequences are LNHDA and SQIVND (reference sequence). The CDR3 loop reads CASSSSRDSQVYGYTF. In DNA, the CDR3 is TGTGCCAGTAGTAGTTCCCGGGACAGCCAGGTCTATGGCTACACCTTC.

The V call is TRBV6-2 or TRBV6-3, the J call TRBJ1-4, with D possibly being TRBD1 (5 bases). The CDR3 spans 14 residues. CDR1 is MNHEY and CDR2 is SVGEGT in the germline V gene. Trimming removed 6 bases at V and 5 bases at J, with 13 bases between. The CDR3 nucleotides are TGTGCCAGCAGCAAGGGACGGGAGAATGAAAAACTGTTTTTT. Translated, it gives CASSKGRENEKLFF.

The gene calls are TRBV30 and TRBJ1-2; D uncertain. The CDR3 extends over 11 amino acids. V shed 5 bases and J shed 7 bases, with 11 bases lying between them. Germline V lookup: CDR1 GTSNPN, CDR2 SVGIG (reference sequence). CDR3: CAWQEARGYTF. CDR3 bases: TGTGCCTGGCAAGAGGCCCGTGGCTACACCTTC. The entire variable domain, with the rest obtained from reference TRBV30 and TRBJ1-2, is as follows: SQTIHQWPATLVQPVGSPLSLECTVEGTSNPNLYWYRQAAGRGLQLLFYSVGIGQISSEVPQNLSASRPQDRQFILSSKKLLLSDSGFYLCAWQEARGYTFGSGTRLTVV.

This rearrangement joins TRBV5-5 to TRBJ1-2, with D unresolved. Germline CDR1 and CDR2: SGHKS and YYEKEE (reference sequence). The CDR3 has 15 residues. V was pared by 4 bases and J by 0 bases, with 13 bases between. As DNA, the CDR3 is TGTGCCAGCAGCGACCACTGGAGAGCTAACTATGGCTACACCTTC. Amino acid sequence: CASSDHWRANYGYTF.